A single T cell receptor beta chain is shown here with its context. The antigen is undetermined. The sample belongs to a study of human T cells and chemical hapten exposure. Study-level information: Alopecia areata, totalis or universalis affected patients who were mostly female. Study observations and caveats: Expanded TCRs created a significantly greater count of big CDR3 similarity clusters than controls did. Sensitization with DPC brought no change to TCRs above 1 in 1000 in frequency.

A single record per CDR3 protein comes from TCRdb applying MiXCR to the RACE reads. This table holds tens of thousands of distinct CDR3 sequences, 8% to 13% found once. V shed 3 bases and J shed 5 bases, with 21 bases lying between them. The germline CDR1 and CDR2 sequences are LNHDA and SQIVND (reference sequence). The CDR3 loop spans 17 amino acids. Time point in this sample: patch test 2, 6 weeks after DPC sensitization. Treatment denoted: therapeutic diphenylcyclopropenone sensitization with weekly scalp DPC. The chain has TRBV19 and TRBJ2-3; a possible D gene is TRBD1 (5 bases). The source material was whole blood, sampled in connection with sensitization to the hapten diphenylcyclopropenone (DPC). This receptor was obtained from a man between 35 and 55 years old with alopecia areata. Some clones in this sample may be carry-over from other donors' samples. The CDR3 protein is CASSIQGPSSIEDTQYF. The CDR3 DNA follows: TGTGCCAGTAGTATTCAGGGCCCGTCTAGTATTGAAGATACGCAGTATTTT.